The 28 T cell receptor beta chains in this list originate from one sample, sequenced in a study of PD-1 blockade in classical Hodgkin lymphoma. Sequencing used immunoSEQ multiplex PCR; TCRdb keeps in-frame clones, though not all of them. In the table there are around 27,000 clones, around 92% of which are singletons. The sample's time point: newly diagnosed, previously untreated cHL patient sample. Isolation of CD4+ T cells from thawed PBMCs was performed by magnetic negative selection. Material for sequencing was CD4+ T cells from blood. All receptors derive from a human donor with classical Hodgkin lymphoma.

V is TRBV7-2 and J is TRBJ2-1, with 8 bases aligning to TRBD1. V lost 6 bases and J lost 7; bases outside the gene matches: 2. The germline V gene has CDR1 SGHTA and CDR2 FQGNSA. The CDR3 consists of 12 residues. The CDR3 bases are TGTGCCAGCAGAAGACAGGGGAATGAGCAGTTCTTC. Translated, it gives CASRRQGNEQFF.

The rearrangement uses TRBV9 and TRBJ2-2; TRBD2 might be the D (6 bases). Germline V CDR1 and CDR2: SGDLS, YYNGEE. The CDR3 consists of 16 residues. The V gene lost 0 bases and the J gene lost 6 bases, with 15 bases spanning the gap. The chain's CDR3 is CASSVDGGWMAGELFF. The DNA for the CDR3 is TGTGCCAGCAGCGTAGATGGAGGGTGGATGGCCGGGGAGCTGTTTTTT.

The genes are TRBV5-6 and TRBJ2-1; 11 bases align to TRBD2. This CDR3 is 14 amino acids long. Per the germline V gene, CDR1 is SGHDT and CDR2 is YYEEEE. The V segment lost 5 bases and the J segment 9 bases; nucleotides outside the gene matches: 7. The CDR3 nucleotides read TGTGCCAGCAGAAGACTAGCGGGACATCTTGAGCAGTTCTTC. It encodes CASRRLAGHLEQFF.

CDR3 residues: CASSIASGRAYEQFF. The DNA of the CDR3 is TGTGCCAGCAGTATAGCTAGCGGGAGGGCCTATGAGCAGTTCTTC. The chain has TRBV7-2 and TRBJ2-1; 12 bases are a match to TRBD2. Germline values: CDR1 SGHTA, CDR2 FQGNSA. CDR3 size: 15 residues. J gave up 8 bases and V 6 bases, and 8 bases lay outside the gene matches.

The chain uses TRBV29-1 and TRBJ2-2, with D unresolved. The CDR3 sequence is 14 residues long. Trimming left V 4 bases short and J 0 bases short, with 9 bases between. From germline, CDR1 is SQVTM and CDR2 ANQGSEA. The CDR3 is CSVGTSTNTGELFF. The CDR3 DNA reads as TGCAGCGTTGGCACGTCCACGAACACCGGGGAGCTGTTTTTT.

V is TRBV28 and J is TRBJ2-3; D is ambiguous. With 2 bases removed from V and 2 bases from J, the gap between germline ends came to 5 bases. The length of the CDR3 is 13 residues. CDR1 is MDHEN and CDR2 is SYDVKM in the germline V gene. The CDR3: CASSLPATDTQYF. In DNA, the CDR3 is TGTGCCAGCAGTTTACCTGCCACAGATACGCAGTATTTT.

The V and J genes are TRBV29-1 and TRBJ2-5; tentatively, D is TRBD2 (6 bases). V shed 4 bases and J shed 9 bases, with 18 bases lying between them. The CDR3 consists of 13 residues. Germline V gene lookup returns CDR1 SQVTM and CDR2 ANQGSEA. The CDR3 region has the DNA TGCAGCGTTGTTGAACAGGTCCCGGGGGCCCAGTACTTC. The encoded protein is CSVVEQVPGAQYF.

V gene TRBV4-2 combines with J gene TRBJ1-4; D perhaps matches TRBD1 (6 bases). The CDR3 covers 13 residues. The germline V gene encodes CDR1 LGHNA and CDR2 YNFKEQ. Trimming pared 5 bases from V and 8 bases from J, leaving 12 bases between. CDR3 in DNA: TGTGCCAGCAGCGACGAGGGGGGCGAAAAACTGTTTTTT. Its protein product is CASSDEGGEKLFF.

The gene calls are TRBV11-2 and TRBJ1-1, with unresolved D. V dropped 0 bases and J dropped 0 bases, with 5 bases sitting between them. The length of the CDR3 is 14 residues. Germline assignment: CDR1 SGHAT and CDR2 FQNNGV. CDR3 sequence (DNA): TGTGCCAGCAGCTTAGATCTGATGAACACTGAAGCTTTCTTT. Its translation: CASSLDLMNTEAFF.

The chain is built from TRBV6-1 and TRBJ1-4; D is possibly TRBD1 (5 bases). Trimming stripped 5 bases from V and 8 bases from J, with 15 bases between. The CDR3 is 14 residues long. Germline-derived CDR1 and CDR2 are MNHNS and SASEGT. The CDR3 DNA sequence: TGTGCCAGCAGTCGGGGCAGGGCGAGGGAAAAACTGTTTTTT. Protein sequence: CASSRGRAREKLFF.

V usage is TRBV7-9 and J usage is TRBJ2-1, with 10 positions matching TRBD1. Germline values: CDR1 SEHNR, CDR2 FQNEAQ (reference sequence). The length of the CDR3 is 14 residues. V lost 6 bases and J lost 8; bases outside the gene matches: 7. This chain's CDR3 is CASSWDRGLDEQFF. CDR3 coding DNA: TGTGCCAGCAGTTGGGACAGGGGATTAGATGAGCAGTTCTTC.

This chain joins TRBV7-2 and TRBJ1-1; D possibly corresponds to TRBD1 (6 bases). In germline, CDR1 is SGHTA, CDR2 FQGNSA. Trimming took 3 bases from V and 0 from J, leaving 8 bases between them. This CDR3 region has 14 residues. CDR3 protein: CASSFDRLNTEAFF. In DNA, the CDR3 is TGTGCCAGCAGCTTCGACAGGCTGAACACTGAAGCTTTCTTT.

The rearrangement joins TRBV6-4 to TRBJ2-7; no clear D. This CDR3 region has 14 residues. Per the germline V gene, CDR1 is MRHNA and CDR2 is SNTAGT. V was clipped by 1 base and J by 2 bases, with 9 bases between them. CDR3 region: CASSDLIVTYEQYF. In nucleotides, the CDR3 is TGTGCCAGCAGTGACTTGATAGTCACCTACGAGCAGTACTTC.

J is TRBJ2-1 and V is TRBV7-9; 7 nucleotides align to TRBD1. CDR1 is SEHNR, CDR2 FQNEAQ, per germline (reference sequence). Trimming at V came to 5 bases and at J to 5 bases, leaving 18 bases not matched to a gene. The CDR3 spans 18 residues. Here the CDR3 reads CASSMTWVRDRLNNEQFF. The CDR3 nucleotides are TGTGCCAGCAGCATGACGTGGGTCCGGGACAGACTTAACAATGAGCAGTTCTTC.

V gene TRBV5-4 combines with J gene TRBJ2-1, with D perhaps matching TRBD2 (6 bases). CDR1 is SGHNT and CDR2 is YYREEE in the germline V gene (reference sequence). V was pared by 1 base and J by 6 bases, with 14 bases between. The CDR3 sequence is 15 residues long. CDR3 DNA sequence: TGTGCCAGCAGCTTGTATAGCGGACCGGTCAATGAGCAGTTCTTC. Translation gives CASSLYSGPVNEQFF.

The chain recombines TRBV5-5 with TRBJ1-3; no definite D call. The V gene lost 2 bases and the J gene lost 0 bases, with 9 bases spanning the gap. Per germline, CDR1 SGHKS and CDR2 YYEKEE (reference sequence). The length of the CDR3 is 15 residues. The CDR3 DNA sequence: TGTGCCAGCAGCTTCGACGGAAGCTCTGGAAACACCATATATTTT. Its translation: CASSFDGSSGNTIYF. The entire variable domain, with the rest obtained from reference TRBV5-5 and TRBJ1-3, is as follows: DAGVTQSPTHLIKTRGQQVTLRCSPISGHKSVSWYQQVLGQGPQFIFQYYEKEERGRGNFPDRFSARQFPNYSSELNVNALLLGDSALYLCASSFDGSSGNTIYFGEGSWLTVV.

The rearrangement links TRBV2 to TRBJ1-1, with D perhaps TRBD1 (5 bases). Germline V gene lookup returns CDR1 SNHLY and CDR2 FYNNEI. The CDR3 runs to 14 residues. V was cut by 6 bases and J by 1 base, with 12 bases left in between. In DNA, the CDR3 is TGTGCCAGCAGATCAGGACACCGGAACACTGAAGCTTTCTTT. It translates to CASRSGHRNTEAFF.

This clone occurred once. Here the CDR3 reads CASSLAWDTQYF. In DNA form, the CDR3 reads TGTGCCAGCAGCTTAGCATGGGATACGCAGTATTTT. The chain combines TRBV11-2 with TRBJ2-3; D uncertain. Germline V lookup: CDR1 SGHAT, CDR2 FQNNGV. The CDR3 is made up of 12 amino acids. V lost 1 base and J lost 6, with 5 bases in between.

The rearrangement joins TRBV2 to TRBJ1-5; TRBD1 aligns across 10 bases. The V gene's germline CDR1 is SNHLY and CDR2 FYNNEI. V lost 4 bases and J lost 6; bases outside the gene matches: 3. This CDR3 is 14 amino acids long. The DNA for the CDR3 is TGTGCCAGCAGTGGGACAGGGGGAAGTCAGCCCCAGCATTTT. It codes for CASSGTGGSQPQHF.

A few counts support this clone. The V gene is TRBV5-8, the J gene TRBJ1-2; the D is unclear. This CDR3 spans 12 amino acids. Trimming stripped 3 bases from V and 8 bases from J, with 11 bases between. Germline values: CDR1 SGHTS, CDR2 YDEGEE. CDR3 bases: TGTGCCAGCAGCTCGCTCATCCGCGGCTACACCTTC. Translation: CASSSLIRGYTF.

V gene TRBV6-5 combines with J gene TRBJ1-6, with 9 bases lining up with TRBD1. The germline CDR1 and CDR2 sequences are MNHEY and SVGAGI. The V gene end was trimmed by 6 bases and the J gene end by 7 bases; junction bases not matched to a gene: 4. The CDR3 extends over 14 amino acids. CDR3 protein: CASSRTGENSPLHF. CDR3 nucleotide sequence: TGTGCCAGCAGCCGGACAGGGGAAAATTCACCCCTCCACTTT.

V gene TRBV4-1 combines with J gene TRBJ2-7; D is ambiguous. The CDR3 length is 16 residues. Per the germline V gene, CDR1 is MGHRA and CDR2 is YSYEKL. V was pared by 0 bases and J by 3 bases, with 15 bases between. CDR3 in DNA: TGCGCCAGCAGCCAAGAGAGTCAGGCTATGGGCTACGAGCAGTACTTC. It encodes CASSQESQAMGYEQYF.

CDR3 in amino acids: CASRRQQGERDTQYF. For the CDR3, the DNA is TGTGCCAGCAGGAGGCAACAGGGGGAGCGAGATACGCAGTATTTT. This sequence joins TRBV6-5 and TRBJ2-3; 8 positions agree with TRBD1. CDR3 length: 15 residues. CDR1 and CDR2 from the germline V gene are MNHEY and SVGAGI. V lost 6 bases to trimming and J lost 5 bases; unmatched junction nucleotides: 10.

This chain uses TRBV9 with TRBJ2-7; TRBD2 agrees at 7 bases. This CDR3 region has 13 residues. The germline V gene has CDR1 SGDLS and CDR2 YYNGEE. J gave up 6 bases and V 3 bases, and 6 bases lay outside the gene matches. CDR3 DNA sequence: TGTGCCAGCAGCGCACGACTAGCAGGCGAGCAGTACTTC. Translating it yields CASSARLAGEQYF.

V gene TRBV19 combines with J gene TRBJ2-2; possibly TRBD2 for D (5 bases). CDR1 and CDR2 from the germline V gene are LNHDA and SQIVND (reference sequence). The V end was cut by 7 bases, the J end by 4 bases, with 13 bases between. The CDR3 consists of 14 residues. CDR3 in amino acids: CASNGGWGTGELFF. CDR3 nucleotides: TGTGCCAGTAACGGCGGGTGGGGCACCGGGGAGCTGTTTTTT.

CDR3 nucleotide sequence: TGCGCCAGCAGCTTAAGACTAGCGGGAGGTGTCGGGGAGCTGTTTTTT. Translation gives CASSLRLAGGVGELFF. The gene calls are TRBV5-1 and TRBJ2-2; 13 positions agree with TRBD2. The CDR3 extends over 16 amino acids. With V trimmed by 2 bases and J by 7 bases, 5 bases remained unmatched. Germline V CDR1 and CDR2: SGHRS, YFSETQ.

The chain combines TRBV10-3 with TRBJ2-3; D is uncertain. The length of the CDR3 is 14 residues. Trimming took 0 bases from V and 4 from J, leaving 8 bases between them. Germline CDR1 reads ENHRY; CDR2 reads SYGVKD. CDR3 amino acids: CAISESSSPDTQYF. The CDR3 DNA is TGTGCCATCAGTGAGTCTAGCAGCCCAGATACGCAGTATTTT.

The genes are TRBV19 and TRBJ2-7; TRBD2 is a possible D gene (5 bases). CDR3 length: 14 amino acids. The V gene lost 5 bases and the J gene lost 0 bases, with 11 bases spanning the gap. Germline assignment: CDR1 LNHDA and CDR2 SQIVND (reference sequence). The CDR3 DNA reads TGTGCCAGTAGTGTTAGCGCGAGCTCCTACGAGCAGTACTTC. Its translation: CASSVSASSYEQYF.